The clone carrying this TCR beta chain turned up a few times. The antigen is not known. Germline trimming cut 1 base from V and 4 bases from J; bases unmatched to any gene: 10. The germline V gene has CDR1 SEHNR and CDR2 FQNEAQ (reference sequence). The CDR3 consists of 16 residues. This entry comes from a study of T-cell reconstitution after alpha-beta-depleted transplantation in children. Study conclusions and caveats: Elevated TCRbeta diversity at day 60 was traced, in some patients, to surviving recipient T cells and thymic progenitors. By about two months after transplant, alpha-beta T cells reportedly arose from several hundred graft clones that had expanded. Diversity and T-cell counts at one year after transplant derived mostly from new T cells.

During its preparation, the TCRbeta library received unique molecular identifiers. MiXCR was run by TCRdb on the PCR reads, yielding one entry per CDR3 protein. The data hold hundreds of thousands of distinct CDR3 sequences, with roughly 16% observed a single time. This sequence joins TRBV7-9 and TRBJ2-7; TRBD2 matches at 7 bases. The TCR sequence derives from a male patient under 10 years old who had a stem cell transplant for acute lymphoblastic leukemia, so the T cells may come from the graft donor. The sequences come from PBMCs, mostly from graft donor cells, collected 360 days after TCRalphabeta/CD19-depleted stem cell transplant. The CDR3 loop is CASSLGRDYGVYEQYF. DNA of the CDR3: TGTGCCAGCAGCTTAGGGCGGGACTACGGGGTGTACGAGCAGTACTTC.